One sample yielded the 24 T cell receptor beta chains listed below, sequenced in a study of blood T cell repertoires in COVID-19. Produced via immunoSEQ multiplex PCR; TCRdb's table is partial and in-frame only. The sample contains just under 30,000 clones, approximately 80% of which appear only once. The specimen sequenced was peripheral blood. Receptor source: an older woman with acute or convalescent COVID-19.

The chain is built from TRBV25-1 and TRBJ2-3; TRBD1 might be the D (7 bases). V was shortened by 4 bases and J by 1 base, with 9 bases between the two germline ends. In germline, CDR1 is MGHDK, CDR2 SYGVNS. The CDR3 has 14 residues. CDR3 sequence (DNA): TGTGCCAGCAGTGGCGGGACAGGCACAGATACGCAGTATTTT. This gives the protein CASSGGTGTDTQYF. Supplemented by reference TRBV25-1 and TRBJ2-3, the full variable domain reads EADIYQTPRYLVIGTGKKITLECSQTMGHDKMYWYQQDPGMELHLIHYSYGVNSTEKGDLSSESTVSRIRTEHFPLTLESARPSHTSQYLCASSGGTGTDTQYFGPGTRLTVL.

The chain couples TRBV24-1 to TRBJ2-1, with 8 bases aligning to TRBD2. The length of the CDR3 is 15 residues. The J segment lost 5 bases and the V segment lost 2 bases, leaving 4 bases of the junction unmatched. Germline CDR1 and CDR2: KGHDR and SFDVKD. The CDR3 coding sequence is TGTGCCACCAGTGATTGGGCGGGAGGTAACAATGAGCAGTTCTTC. The encoded protein is CATSDWAGGNNEQFF.

The chain is built from TRBV4-1 and TRBJ1-5; 10 bases align to TRBD1. The CDR3 has 16 amino acids. Germline V gene data show CDR1 as MGHRA and CDR2 as YSYEKL. Trimming removed 0 bases from V and 5 bases from J; junction bases left unmatched: 4. In DNA form, the CDR3 reads TGCGCCAGCAGCCAAGATAGGGGACAGGGGTATCAGCCCCAGCATTTT. The encoded protein is CASSQDRGQGYQPQHF.

The chain joins TRBV6-5 to TRBJ2-2, with a tentative D call TRBD1 (6 bases). The length of the CDR3 is 14 residues. Germline CDR1 and CDR2: MNHEY and SVGAGI. The V gene lost 6 bases and the J gene lost 4 bases, with 12 bases spanning the gap. CDR3 sequence reads: CASSHREITGELFF. The CDR3 nucleotides are TGTGCCAGCAGCCACAGGGAAATCACCGGGGAGCTGTTTTTT.

The chain joins TRBV7-2 to TRBJ2-7; D is possibly TRBD1 (5 bases). The CDR3 covers 13 residues. Germline loops: CDR1 SGHTA, CDR2 FQGNSA. The V end lost 3 bases, the J end lost 2 bases, and 8 bases lay between the germline ends. This CDR3 reads CASSFDRTYEQYF. The CDR3 region has the DNA TGTGCCAGCAGCTTCGACAGAACCTACGAGCAGTACTTC.

The chain links TRBV14 to TRBJ2-7; TRBD1 aligns across 7 bases. Germline CDR1 and CDR2: SGHDN and FVKESK. The V gene end was trimmed by 0 bases and the J gene end by 4 bases; junction bases not matched to a gene: 0. This CDR3 is 13 amino acids long. CDR3 region: CASSQETGYEQYF. CDR3 in DNA: TGTGCCAGCAGCCAAGAGACAGGGTACGAGCAGTACTTC.

This clone was seen more than once but under ten times. The V and J genes are TRBV28 and TRBJ1-2; possibly TRBD1 for D (6 bases). The CDR3 consists of 15 residues. From germline, CDR1 is MDHEN and CDR2 SYDVKM. The V end lost 3 bases, the J end lost 0 bases, and 11 bases lay between the germline ends. In DNA, the CDR3 is TGTGCCAGCAGTTTGTCCGGGGGGCCTAACTATGGCTACACCTTC. Translating gives CASSLSGGPNYGYTF.

The DNA of the CDR3 is TGTGCCAGCAGTGAAATGCCAGACTATGGCTACACCTTC. Its translation: CASSEMPDYGYTF. The gene calls are TRBV2 and TRBJ1-2, with D unresolved. Germline V CDR1 and CDR2: SNHLY, FYNNEI. The CDR3 sequence is 13 residues long. Trimming removed 2 bases at V and 3 bases at J, with 7 bases between.

This chain joins TRBV7-2 and TRBJ2-5, with D tentatively TRBD1 (5 bases). There are 15 residues in the CDR3. The germline V gene has CDR1 SGHTA and CDR2 FQGNSA. Trimming pared 4 bases from V and 5 bases from J, leaving 17 bases between. The CDR3 DNA is TGTGCCAGCAGCTCCCTATCAGGGTTCGGGGAGACCCAGTACTTC. This translates into CASSSLSGFGETQYF.

The chain links TRBV6-2 or TRBV6-3 to TRBJ2-7, with a possible D match to TRBD1 (6 bases). Germline V gene data show CDR1 as MNHEY and CDR2 as SVGEGT. The CDR3 length is 15 residues. V was pared by 9 bases and J by 6 bases, with 24 bases between. CDR3 loop: CASSPRPGQEREQYF. CDR3 nucleotide sequence: TGTGCCAGTAGCCCACGACCGGGACAAGAACGCGAGCAGTACTTC.

The rearrangement uses TRBV5-3 and TRBJ1-2; 7 bases align to TRBD1. TRBV5-3 falls under the ORF class, with uncertain function. The CDR3 runs 17 residues. The J segment lost 0 bases and the V segment lost 4 bases, leaving 12 bases of the junction unmatched. CDR3 in amino acids: CARSLETGSYTNYGYTF. The DNA of the CDR3 is TGTGCCAGAAGCCTGGAGACAGGGAGCTACACTAACTATGGCTACACCTTC.

V usage is TRBV5-1 and J usage is TRBJ2-3; D perhaps matches TRBD1 (6 bases). The CDR3 length is 16 residues. Between the trimmed V and J ends, which lost 3 bases and 0 bases, there was a span of 14 bases. Germline CDR1 is SGHRS and CDR2 is YFSETQ. CDR3 loop: CASSWGGRGSTDTQYF. In nucleotides, the CDR3 is TGCGCCAGCAGCTGGGGTGGCAGGGGCAGCACAGATACGCAGTATTTT.

The chain is built from TRBV5-1 and TRBJ2-3; TRBD1 matches at 8 bases. CDR3 size: 15 residues. Germline assignment: CDR1 SGHRS and CDR2 YFSETQ. V dropped 2 bases and J dropped 1; count of bases not matched to a gene: 3. CDR3 DNA sequence: TGCGCCAGCAGCTTCAGGGGGCAAGGCACAGATACGCAGTATTTT. Its translation is CASSFRGQGTDTQYF.

The chain joins TRBV2 to TRBJ1-1; 10 bases match TRBD1. Germline CDR1 SNHLY, CDR2 FYNNEI. Trimming at V came to 1 base and at J to 0 bases, leaving 5 bases not matched to a gene. The CDR3 is 17 residues long. The CDR3 DNA sequence: TGTGCCAGCAGTGAAGTGGGGACAGGGGACCTGAACACTGAAGCTTTCTTT. The encoded protein is CASSEVGTGDLNTEAFF. Full variable domain (remainder filled in from reference TRBV2 and TRBJ1-1): EPEVTQTPSHQVTQMGQEVILRCVPISNHLYFYWYRQILGQKVEFLVSFYNNEISEKSEIFDDQFSVERPDGSNFTLKIRSTKLEDSAMYFCASSEVGTGDLNTEAFFGQGTRLTVV.

This chain uses TRBV28 with TRBJ2-5; no clear D. V gave up 4 bases and J gave up 2 bases, with 8 bases separating them. CDR1 MDHEN and CDR2 SYDVKM come from the germline V gene. The CDR3 spans 13 residues. CDR3 coding DNA: TGTGCCAGCAGTTCGGCAGGTCAAGAGACCCAGTACTTC. The encoded protein is CASSSAGQETQYF.

This clone was seen a few times. This chain joins TRBV28 and TRBJ2-2; 8 nucleotides line up with TRBD2. Germline CDR1 is MDHEN and CDR2 is SYDVKM. V trimming: 8 bases; J trimming: 2 bases; junction bases outside the gene matches: 7. The CDR3 runs to 15 residues. The CDR3, as DNA: TGTGCCAGCCAAATAGCGGGACTAAACACCGGGGAGCTGTTTTTT. Translation gives CASQIAGLNTGELFF.

This chain uses TRBV6-2 or TRBV6-3 with TRBJ2-7, with D uncertain. CDR3 length: 15 residues. Trimming took 0 bases from V and 2 from J, leaving 11 bases between them. Germline CDR1 MNHEY, CDR2 SVGEGT. The CDR3 reads CASSYSRTVTYEQYF. The DNA for the CDR3 is TGTGCCAGCAGTTACTCGCGTACCGTTACCTACGAGCAGTACTTC.

This chain connects TRBV28 to TRBJ2-2; 10 nucleotides line up with TRBD2. Germline CDR1 MDHEN, CDR2 SYDVKM. This CDR3 is built from 19 residues. V lost 3 bases, J lost 0 bases, and 10 bases stayed unmatched. Here the CDR3 reads CASSFSGGSWFPNTGELFF. CDR3 sequence (DNA): TGTGCCAGCAGTTTTAGCGGGGGGTCCTGGTTTCCGAACACCGGGGAGCTGTTTTTT.

The V call is TRBV4-1, the J call TRBJ2-1, with TRBD2 matching 10 bases. Germline CDR1 and CDR2: MGHRA and YSYEKL. This CDR3 has 17 amino acids. V lost 5 bases, J lost 2 bases, and 9 bases stayed unmatched. The CDR3 nucleotides read TGCGCCAGCAGCGGGACTAGCGCTCCGAGCGCCTACAATGAGCAGTTCTTC. Translated: CASSGTSAPSAYNEQFF.

The genes are TRBV6-5 and TRBJ1-1; D gene unclear. The CDR3 is made up of 12 amino acids. CDR1 and CDR2 (germline): MNHEY, SVGAGI. Trimming removed 2 bases from V and 11 bases from J, with 12 bases in between. The CDR3 is CASSYREGLAFF. The CDR3 DNA sequence: TGTGCCAGCAGTTACCGGGAGGGCTTGGCTTTCTTT.

The chain links TRBV30 to TRBJ1-3, with D unclear. This CDR3 region has 12 residues. The ends were cut back, 4 bases at V and 4 bases at J, with 8 bases in the middle. Germline V gene sequence: CDR1 GTSNPN, CDR2 SVGIG (reference sequence). CDR3 in amino acids: CAWIKLGNTIYF. DNA for the CDR3: TGTGCCTGGATTAAACTCGGAAACACCATATATTTT. The complete variable domain, with remaining parts taken from reference TRBV30 and TRBJ1-3, reads SQTIHQWPATLVQPVGSPLSLECTVEGTSNPNLYWYRQAAGRGLQLLFYSVGIGQISSEVPQNLSASRPQDRQFILSSKKLLLSDSGFYLCAWIKLGNTIYFGEGSWLTVV.

This clone was counted a few times. The V gene is TRBV19, the J gene TRBJ2-2; D is ambiguous. The germline gives CDR1 LNHDA, CDR2 SQIVND (reference sequence). The CDR3 covers 16 residues. Trimming shortened V by 5 bases and J by 0 bases, and 13 bases separated the two germline ends. The CDR3 DNA sequence: TGTGCCAGTAGTCCCCCGGAGTTCGCGAACACCGGGGAGCTGTTTTTT. Its translation: CASSPPEFANTGELFF. The full variable domain, in which reference TRBV19 and TRBJ2-2 provide the parts outside the CDR3, is DGGITQSPKYLFRKEGQNVTLSCEQNLNHDAMYWYRQDPGQGLRLIYYSQIVNDFQKGDIAEGYSVSREKKESFPLTVTSAQKNPTAFYLCASSPPEFANTGELFFGEGSRLTVL.

This clone was recorded once. The chain is built from TRBV6-2 or TRBV6-3 and TRBJ2-7; D is perhaps TRBD1 (5 bases). The CDR3 extends over 12 amino acids. The germline V and J ends were trimmed by 4 bases and 4 bases, with 8 bases remaining between them. Germline loops: CDR1 MNHEY, CDR2 SVGEGT. The CDR3 loop reads CASSSQGYEQYF. CDR3 coding DNA: TGTGCCAGCAGTTCCCAGGGATACGAGCAGTACTTC.

V gene TRBV6-5 combines with J gene TRBJ2-7; 7 bases line up with TRBD1. The germline gives CDR1 MNHEY, CDR2 SVGAGI. This CDR3 is 16 amino acids long. V was clipped by 0 bases and J by 4 bases; unmatched bases: 9. CDR3 region: CASSYSRLQGWYEQYF. CDR3 coding DNA: TGTGCCAGCAGTTACTCGAGATTACAGGGGTGGTACGAGCAGTACTTC.